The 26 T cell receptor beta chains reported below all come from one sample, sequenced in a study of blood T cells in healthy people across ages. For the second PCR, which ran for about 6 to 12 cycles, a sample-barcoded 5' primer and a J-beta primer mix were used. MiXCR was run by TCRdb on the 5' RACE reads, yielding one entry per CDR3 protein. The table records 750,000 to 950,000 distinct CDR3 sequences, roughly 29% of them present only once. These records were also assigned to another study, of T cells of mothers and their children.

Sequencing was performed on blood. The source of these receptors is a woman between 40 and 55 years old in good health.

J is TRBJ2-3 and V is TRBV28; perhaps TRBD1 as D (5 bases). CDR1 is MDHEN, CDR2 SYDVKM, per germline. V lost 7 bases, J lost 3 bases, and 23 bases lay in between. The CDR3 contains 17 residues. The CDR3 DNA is TGTGCCAGCACAGTTCGGCCTGACAGAGTCTTTACAGATACGCAGTATTTT. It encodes CASTVRPDRVFTDTQYF.

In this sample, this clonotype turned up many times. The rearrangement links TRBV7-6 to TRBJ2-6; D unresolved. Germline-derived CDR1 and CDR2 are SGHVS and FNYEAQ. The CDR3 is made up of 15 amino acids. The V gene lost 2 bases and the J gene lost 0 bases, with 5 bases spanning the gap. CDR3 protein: CASSLTISGANVLTF. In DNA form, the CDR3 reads TGTGCCAGCAGCTTAACAATCTCTGGGGCCAACGTCCTGACTTTC.

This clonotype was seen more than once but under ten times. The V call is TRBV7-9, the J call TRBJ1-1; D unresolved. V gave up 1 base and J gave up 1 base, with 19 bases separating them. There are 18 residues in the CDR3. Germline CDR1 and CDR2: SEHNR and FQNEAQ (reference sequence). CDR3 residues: CASSLDAGSRASNTEAFF. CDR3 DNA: TGTGCCAGCAGCTTAGATGCGGGGAGCCGAGCTTCGAACACTGAAGCTTTCTTT.

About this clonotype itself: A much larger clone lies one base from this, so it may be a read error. The CDR3 nucleotides read TGCAGCGTCCTCGGACTAGCCGCAGATACGCATTATTTT. Translating it yields CSVLGLAADTHYF. The rearrangement uses TRBV29-1 and TRBJ2-3; 8 nucleotides align to TRBD2. This CDR3 is 13 amino acids long. The germline V gene encodes CDR1 SQVTM and CDR2 ANQGSEA.

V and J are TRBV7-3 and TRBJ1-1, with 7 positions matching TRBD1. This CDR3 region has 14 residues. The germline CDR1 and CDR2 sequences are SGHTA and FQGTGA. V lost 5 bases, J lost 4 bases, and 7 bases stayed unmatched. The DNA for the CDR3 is TGTGCCAGCAGCACACAGGGGCCGGCCACTGAAGCTTTCTTT. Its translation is CASSTQGPATEAFF. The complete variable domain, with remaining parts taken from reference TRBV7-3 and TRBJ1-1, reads GAGVSQTPSNKVTEKGKYVELRCDPISGHTALYWYRQSLGQGPEFLIYFQGTGAADDSGLPNDRFFAVRPEGSVSTLKIQRTERGDSAVYLCASSTQGPATEAFFGQGTRLTVV.

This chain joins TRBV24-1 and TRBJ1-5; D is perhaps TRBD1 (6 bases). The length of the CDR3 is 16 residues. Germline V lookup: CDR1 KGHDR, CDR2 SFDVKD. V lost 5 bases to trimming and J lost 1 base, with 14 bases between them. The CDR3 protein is CATSVGRGDSNQPQHF. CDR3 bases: TGTGCCACCAGTGTTGGCAGGGGCGACAGCAATCAGCCCCAGCATTTT.

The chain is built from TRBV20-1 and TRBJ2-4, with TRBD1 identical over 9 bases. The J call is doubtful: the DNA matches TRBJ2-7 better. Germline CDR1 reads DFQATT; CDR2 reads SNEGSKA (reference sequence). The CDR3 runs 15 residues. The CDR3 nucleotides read TGCAGTGCTAGACGACCGGGACAGGGACGCGACGAGCAGTACTTC. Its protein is CSARRPGQGRDEQYF.

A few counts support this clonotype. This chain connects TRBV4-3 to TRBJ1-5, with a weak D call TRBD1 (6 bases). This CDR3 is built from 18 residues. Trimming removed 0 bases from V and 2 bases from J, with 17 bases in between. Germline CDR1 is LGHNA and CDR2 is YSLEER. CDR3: CASSQDLGTGLGNQPQHF. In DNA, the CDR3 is TGCGCCAGCAGCCAAGATCTGGGAACAGGGTTGGGCAATCAGCCCCAGCATTTT.

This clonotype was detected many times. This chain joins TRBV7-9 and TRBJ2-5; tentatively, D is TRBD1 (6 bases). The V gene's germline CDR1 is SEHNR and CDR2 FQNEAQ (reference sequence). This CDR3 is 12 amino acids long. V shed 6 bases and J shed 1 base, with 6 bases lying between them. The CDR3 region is CASRTGQETQYF. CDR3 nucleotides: TGTGCCAGCAGGACAGGCCAAGAGACCCAGTACTTC. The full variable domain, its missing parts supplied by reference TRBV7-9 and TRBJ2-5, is DTGVSQNPRHKITKRGQNVTFRCDPISEHNRLYWYRQTLGQGPEFLTYFQNEAQLEKSRLLSDRFSAERPKGSFSTLEIQRTEQGDSAMYLCASRTGQETQYFGPGTRLLVL.

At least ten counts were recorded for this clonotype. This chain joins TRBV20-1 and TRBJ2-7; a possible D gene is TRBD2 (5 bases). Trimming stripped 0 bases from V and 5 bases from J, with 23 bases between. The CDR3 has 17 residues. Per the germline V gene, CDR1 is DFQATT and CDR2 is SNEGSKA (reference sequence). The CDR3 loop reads CSARDLLTNTGFDEQYF. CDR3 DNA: TGCAGTGCTAGAGATCTCTTGACTAACACCGGGTTCGACGAGCAGTACTTC.

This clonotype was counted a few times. CDR3 DNA sequence: TGTGCCAGCAGTTACAACAGGGGCTATCAGCCCCAGCATTTT. Protein product: CASSYNRGYQPQHF. The chain is built from TRBV6-2 or TRBV6-3 and TRBJ1-5; 7 nucleotides agree with TRBD1. V shed 2 bases and J 5 bases; nucleotides not matched to a gene: 3. The germline CDR1 and CDR2 sequences are MNHEY and SVGEGT. The CDR3 runs to 14 residues.

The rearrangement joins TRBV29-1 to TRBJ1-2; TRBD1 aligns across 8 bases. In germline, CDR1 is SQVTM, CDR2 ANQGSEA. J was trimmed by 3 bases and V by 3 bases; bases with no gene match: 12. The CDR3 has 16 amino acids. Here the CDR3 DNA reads TGCAGCGTTGAGTCCGAGGCCGGACAGGGTGACTATGGCTACACCTTC. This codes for CSVESEAGQGDYGYTF.

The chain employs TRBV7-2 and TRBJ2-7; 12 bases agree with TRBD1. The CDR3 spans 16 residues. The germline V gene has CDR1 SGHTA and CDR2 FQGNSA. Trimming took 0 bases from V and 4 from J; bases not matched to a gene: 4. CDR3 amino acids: CASSLALGQGAYEQYF. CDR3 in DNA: TGTGCCAGCAGCTTAGCGCTGGGACAGGGGGCGTACGAGCAGTACTTC.

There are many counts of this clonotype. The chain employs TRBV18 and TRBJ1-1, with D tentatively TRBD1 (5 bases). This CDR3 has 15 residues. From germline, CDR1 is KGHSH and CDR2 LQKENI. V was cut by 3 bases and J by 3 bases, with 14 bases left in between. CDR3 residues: CASSPRGVRDTEAFF. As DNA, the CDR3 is TGTGCCAGCTCACCCCGGGGGGTTCGGGACACTGAAGCTTTCTTT.

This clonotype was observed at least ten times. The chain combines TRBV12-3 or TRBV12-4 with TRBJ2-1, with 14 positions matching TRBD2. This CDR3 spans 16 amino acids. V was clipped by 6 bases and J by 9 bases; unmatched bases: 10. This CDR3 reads CASSTGLAGGIGEQFF. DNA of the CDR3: TGTGCCAGCAGCACCGGACTAGCGGGGGGTATCGGTGAGCAGTTCTTC.

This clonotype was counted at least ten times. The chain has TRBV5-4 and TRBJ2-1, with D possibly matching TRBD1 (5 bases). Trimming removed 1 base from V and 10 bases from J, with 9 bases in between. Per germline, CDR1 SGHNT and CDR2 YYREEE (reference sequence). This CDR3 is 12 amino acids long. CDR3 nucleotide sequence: TGTGCCAGCAGCTTGACAGGTTCCGAGCAGTTCTTC. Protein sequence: CASSLTGSEQFF.

The CDR3 DNA reads as TGTGCCAGCAGCTCCGCACGGTCGGGCAATCAGCCCCAGCATTTT. Protein: CASSSARSGNQPQHF. The chain employs TRBV7-2 and TRBJ1-5; D remains ambiguous. The V end was cut by 4 bases, the J end by 2 bases, with 12 bases between. CDR1 and CDR2 (germline): SGHTA, FQGNSA. The CDR3 runs to 15 residues. Full variable domain (outside the CDR3, taken from reference TRBV7-2 and TRBJ1-5): GAGVSQSPSNKVTEKGKDVELRCDPISGHTALYWYRQSLGQGLEFLIYFQGNSAPDKSGLPSDRFSAERTGGSVSTLTIQRTQQEDSAVYLCASSSARSGNQPQHFGDGTRLSIL.

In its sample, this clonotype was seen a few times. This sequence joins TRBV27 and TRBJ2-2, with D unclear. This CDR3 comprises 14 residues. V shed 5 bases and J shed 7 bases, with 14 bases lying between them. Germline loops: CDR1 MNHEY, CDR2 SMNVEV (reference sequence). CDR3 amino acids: CASSQALGYGELFF. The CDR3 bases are TGTGCCAGCAGTCAAGCTCTAGGGTACGGGGAGCTGTTTTTT.

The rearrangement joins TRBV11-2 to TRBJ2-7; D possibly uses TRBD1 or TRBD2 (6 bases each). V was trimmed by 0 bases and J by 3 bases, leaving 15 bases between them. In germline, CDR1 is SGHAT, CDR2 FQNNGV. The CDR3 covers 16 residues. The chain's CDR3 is CASSLDRGGTIYEQYF. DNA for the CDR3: TGTGCCAGCAGCTTAGATAGAGGAGGGACAATCTACGAGCAGTACTTC.

The chain's CDR3 is CSAREGSVSYNEQFF. DNA for the CDR3: TGCAGTGCTAGAGAAGGTAGCGTCTCCTACAATGAGCAGTTCTTC. The V and J genes are TRBV20-1 and TRBJ2-1; D is possibly TRBD2 (5 bases). There are 15 residues in the CDR3. Deletions cut 0 bases from V and 0 bases from J, with 9 bases between. Germline V CDR1 and CDR2: DFQATT, SNEGSKA (reference sequence).

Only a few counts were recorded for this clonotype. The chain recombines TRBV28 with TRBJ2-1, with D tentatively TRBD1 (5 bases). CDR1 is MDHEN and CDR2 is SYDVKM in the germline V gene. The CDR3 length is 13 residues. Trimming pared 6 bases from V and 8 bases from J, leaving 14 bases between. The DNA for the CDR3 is TGTGCCAGCAGACCTCTTCAGGGCTATGAGCAGTTCTTC. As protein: CASRPLQGYEQFF.

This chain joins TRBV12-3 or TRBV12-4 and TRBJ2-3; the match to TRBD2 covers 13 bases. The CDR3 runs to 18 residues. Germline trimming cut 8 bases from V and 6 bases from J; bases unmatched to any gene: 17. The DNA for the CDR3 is TGTGCCAGCTTGGCGAGTCACCGGGGACTAGCGGGGACGGATACGCAGTATTTT. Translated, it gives CASLASHRGLAGTDTQYF.

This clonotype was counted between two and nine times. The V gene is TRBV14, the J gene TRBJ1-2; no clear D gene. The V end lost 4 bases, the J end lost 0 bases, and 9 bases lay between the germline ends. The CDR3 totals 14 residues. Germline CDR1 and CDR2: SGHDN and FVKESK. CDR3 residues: CASSRELTNYGYTF. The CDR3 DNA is TGTGCCAGCAGCCGGGAGTTAACTAACTATGGCTACACCTTC.

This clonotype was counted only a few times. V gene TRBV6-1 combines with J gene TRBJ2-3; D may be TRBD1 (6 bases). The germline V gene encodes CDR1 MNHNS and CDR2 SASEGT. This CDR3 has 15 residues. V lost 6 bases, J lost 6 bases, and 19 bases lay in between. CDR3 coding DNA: TGTGCCAGCAGCCGCGGGCCTTCCCAGGGGGATACGCAGTATTTT. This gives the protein CASSRGPSQGDTQYF.

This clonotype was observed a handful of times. The CDR3 loop reads CASSPGPAGDYEQYF. The CDR3 DNA sequence: TGCGCCAGCAGCCCAGGTCCAGCGGGGGACTACGAGCAGTACTTC. This chain connects TRBV4-3 to TRBJ2-7; 8 bases match TRBD2. V gave up 4 bases and J gave up 3 bases; unmatched junction bases: 8. This CDR3 is 15 amino acids long. Germline CDR1 and CDR2: LGHNA and YSLEER.

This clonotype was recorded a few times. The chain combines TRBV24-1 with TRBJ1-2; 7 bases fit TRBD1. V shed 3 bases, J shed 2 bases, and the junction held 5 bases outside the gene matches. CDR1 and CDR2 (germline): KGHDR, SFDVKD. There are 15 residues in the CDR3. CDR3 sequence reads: CATSDPGQANYGYTF. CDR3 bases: TGTGCCACCAGTGATCCCGGACAGGCGAACTATGGCTACACCTTC.